One and the same sample provided the 32 T cell receptor beta chains below, sequenced in a study of high-grade serous ovarian cancer treatment subgroups (dated by TCRdb to the early 2020s). The tumor samples were collected prior to definitive surgery or chemotherapy. Library prep was done by the immunoSEQ multiplex PCR assay. TCRdb provides this immuneACCESS table in a form limited to in-frame rearrangements. Some clones are lacking; in checked studies, under half of them reflect an unresolved V gene, and why the rest are absent is not known. In this sample the table shows around 9,500 clones, roughly nine tenths of which occur a single time. The ten largest clonotypes hold around 1.7% of the sample. The sample comprised tumor tissue. Every receptor here comes from a human donor with high-grade serous ovarian cancer.

The J gene is TRBJ1-1, the V gene TRBV6-6; D not certain. Deletions cut 0 bases from V and 3 bases from J, with 5 bases between. The CDR3 is made up of 13 amino acids. Germline lookup yields CDR1 MNHNY and CDR2 SVGAGI (reference sequence). The CDR3 protein is CASSYSSYTEAFF. CDR3 nucleotide sequence: TGTGCCAGCAGTTACTCGAGCTACACTGAAGCTTTCTTT.

The J gene is TRBJ2-7, the V gene TRBV7-2; D perhaps matches TRBD1 (6 bases). Deletions cut 5 bases from V and 6 bases from J, with 17 bases between. The CDR3 length is 14 residues. Per germline, CDR1 SGHTA and CDR2 FQGNSA. CDR3 nucleotides: TGTGCCAGCAGCGGACGACAGGACCTTAGCGAGCAGTACTTC. It codes for CASSGRQDLSEQYF.

This clone appeared once. This chain uses TRBV11-1 with TRBJ2-7; D is uncertain. The germline V and J ends were trimmed by 1 base and 3 bases, with 10 bases remaining between them. Per germline, CDR1 SGHAT and CDR2 FQDESV (reference sequence). This CDR3 comprises 14 residues. The CDR3 coding sequence is TGTGCCAGCAGCTTAGGGGTCGACTTCTACGAGCAGTACTTC. This translates into CASSLGVDFYEQYF.

The chain recombines TRBV2 with TRBJ1-2, with D possibly being TRBD1 (5 bases). V lost 9 bases to trimming and J lost 2 bases, with 13 bases between them. The V gene's germline CDR1 is SNHLY and CDR2 FYNNEI. The CDR3 length is 13 residues. The CDR3 sequence: CARNLGGNYGYTF. The CDR3, as DNA: TGTGCCAGGAATCTCGGGGGGAACTATGGCTACACCTTC.

This clone has only one observation. The chain employs TRBV6-1 and TRBJ1-5; D uncertain. This CDR3 spans 15 amino acids. The germline gives CDR1 MNHNS, CDR2 SASEGT. V gave up 6 bases and J gave up 3 bases, with 15 bases separating them. CDR3 in DNA: TGTGCCAGCAGCGAAATCCCGGGTTACAATCAGCCCCAGCATTTT. Its protein is CASSEIPGYNQPQHF.

The rearrangement links TRBV15 to TRBJ2-7; weak D call: TRBD2 (7 bases). From germline, CDR1 is LNHNV and CDR2 YYDKDF (reference sequence). The CDR3 contains 15 residues. Trimming took off 0 bases at V and 3 bases at J, with 12 bases between the two ends. This CDR3 reads CATSREGGGGYEQYF. The CDR3 DNA is TGTGCCACCAGCAGAGAGGGAGGGGGGGGCTACGAGCAGTACTTC. Supplemented by reference TRBV15 and TRBJ2-7, the full variable domain reads DAMVIQNPRYQVTQFGKPVTLSCSQTLNHNVMYWYQQKSSQAPKLLFHYYDKDFNNEADTPDNFQSRRPNTSFCFLDIRSPGLGDTAMYLCATSREGGGGYEQYFGPGTRLTVT.

The chain has TRBV6-4 and TRBJ2-3, with 7 nucleotides matching TRBD2. V was clipped by 6 bases and J by 6 bases; unmatched bases: 9. This CDR3 has 14 residues. Germline CDR1 reads MRHNA; CDR2 reads SNTAGT. CDR3 nucleotide sequence: TGTGCCAGCAGCCCCAGCGGGGTCTCGGATACGCAGTATTTT. This translates into CASSPSGVSDTQYF.

This sequence joins TRBV7-9 and TRBJ2-2; 9 bases agree with TRBD1. This CDR3 has 17 residues. In germline, CDR1 is SEHNR, CDR2 FQNEAQ (reference sequence). Trimming at V came to 0 bases and at J to 6 bases, leaving 8 bases not matched to a gene. CDR3 residues: CASSLAGQGQGAGELFF. The CDR3 DNA reads as TGTGCCAGCAGCTTAGCGGGACAGGGCCAAGGGGCCGGGGAGCTGTTTTTT.

This clone was seen more than once but under ten times. The rearrangement uses TRBV10-1 and TRBJ2-7; TRBD1 might be the D (6 bases). V gave up 4 bases and J gave up 3 bases, with 16 bases separating them. Germline assignment: CDR1 WNHNN and CDR2 SYGVQD (reference sequence). This CDR3 is built from 15 residues. CDR3 sequence reads: CASSGGLAGNYEQYF. The CDR3 DNA sequence: TGCGCCAGCAGTGGGGGGCTGGCTGGAAACTACGAGCAGTACTTC.

The V call is TRBV4-3, the J call TRBJ2-7; either TRBD1 or TRBD2 may supply D (5 bases each). The germline CDR1 and CDR2 sequences are LGHNA and YSLEER. The CDR3 length is 17 residues. With 0 bases removed from V and 0 bases from J, the gap between germline ends came to 15 bases. The CDR3 loop reads CASSQDRGWGSSYEQYF. The CDR3 nucleotides read TGCGCCAGCAGCCAAGATCGGGGATGGGGGAGCTCCTACGAGCAGTACTTC.

The chain combines TRBV4-1 with TRBJ1-2; 7 positions match TRBD1. The germline V gene encodes CDR1 MGHRA and CDR2 YSYEKL. The junction had 11 bases not matched to a gene; V was cut back by 0 bases and J by 4 bases. The CDR3 runs to 17 residues. The DNA of the CDR3 is TGCGCCAGCAGCCAAGATCACGGGCGAGGGACAGCCTATGGCTACACCTTC. Translation gives CASSQDHGRGTAYGYTF.

The CDR3 reads CASSVGEGLNQPQHF. The CDR3, as DNA: TGTGCCAGCAGCGTCGGGGAGGGGTTGAATCAGCCCCAGCATTTT. The rearrangement joins TRBV6-1 to TRBJ1-5; a weak D match, TRBD1 (5 bases). Germline CDR1 is MNHNS and CDR2 is SASEGT. V was trimmed by 6 bases and J by 4 bases, leaving 16 bases between them. The CDR3 totals 15 residues.

The gene calls are TRBV4-3 and TRBJ2-1; 7 bases agree with TRBD1. J gave up 3 bases and V 1 base, and 9 bases lay outside the gene matches. This CDR3 comprises 17 residues. Looked up from germline, CDR1 is LGHNA and CDR2 is YSLEER. CDR3 nucleotide sequence: TGCGCCAGCAGCCAAGGGCTAGTGGGACAGTACTACAATGAGCAGTTCTTC. Protein: CASSQGLVGQYYNEQFF.

J is TRBJ2-5 and V is TRBV11-1, with D perhaps TRBD1 or TRBD2 (6 bases each). The J call could be wrong; TRBJ2-7 is a better fit for the DNA end. This CDR3 has 16 residues. CDR1 and CDR2 from the germline V gene are SGHAT and FQDESV (reference sequence). The CDR3 nucleotides read TGTGCCAGCAGCTCCGCTTGGGGGCGGCGGGGAGGCGAGCAGTACTTC. It yields the protein CASSSAWGRRGGEQYF.

This clone was observed once. The chain has TRBV4-1 and TRBJ1-2; D gene unclear. This CDR3 is 13 amino acids long. V shed 1 base and J shed 6 bases, with 9 bases lying between them. Germline assignment: CDR1 MGHRA and CDR2 YSYEKL. The CDR3 protein is CASSQVILDGYTF. The DNA for the CDR3 is TGCGCCAGCAGCCAAGTGATCCTGGATGGCTACACCTTC.

The chain couples TRBV2 to TRBJ2-2; D gene uncertain. With 1 base removed from V and 6 bases from J, the gap between germline ends came to 3 bases. The CDR3 contains 12 residues. Germline CDR1 is SNHLY and CDR2 is FYNNEI. The CDR3 nucleotides are TGTGCCAGCAGTGAAGGAGCCGGGGAGCTGTTTTTT. Its translation is CASSEGAGELFF.

The J gene is TRBJ2-2, the V gene TRBV27; 8 nucleotides line up with TRBD2. This CDR3 comprises 18 residues. The germline gives CDR1 MNHEY, CDR2 SMNVEV (reference sequence). V gave up 4 bases and J gave up 4 bases; unmatched junction bases: 14. CDR3 DNA sequence: TGTGCCAGCAGTTCAAACCGGGGACTAGTTGTAAGCACCGGGGAGCTGTTTTTT. It codes for CASSSNRGLVVSTGELFF.

In this sample, this clone turned up once. The chain recombines TRBV6-5 with TRBJ1-4; the D is unclear. This CDR3 spans 14 amino acids. Per the germline V gene, CDR1 is MNHEY and CDR2 is SVGAGI. The ends were cut back, 0 bases at V and 11 bases at J, with 13 bases in the middle. DNA of the CDR3: TGTGCCAGCAGTTACTCGGCAACAAGGCTTAAACTGTTTTTT. Amino acids: CASSYSATRLKLFF.

The CDR3 region has the DNA TGTGCCAGCAAAGGACAGGAGATTATTCAGTACTTC. Protein: CASKGQEIIQYF. The genes are TRBV28 and TRBJ2-4, with TRBD1 matching over 7 bases. J gave up 10 bases and V 7 bases, and 7 bases lay outside the gene matches. The CDR3 sequence is 12 residues long. Per germline, CDR1 MDHEN and CDR2 SYDVKM.

This clone occurred a few times. The chain links TRBV7-9 to TRBJ1-4, with 9 bases fitting TRBD1. Trimming took 1 base from V and 4 from J; bases not matched to a gene: 1. Germline CDR1 is SEHNR and CDR2 is FQNEAQ (reference sequence). There are 15 residues in the CDR3. For the CDR3, the DNA is TGTGCCAGCAGCTTAGGGGGACAGGGTAATGAAAAACTGTTTTTT. This sequence encodes CASSLGGQGNEKLFF.

The chain joins TRBV13 to TRBJ2-1; possibly TRBD2 for D (6 bases). The CDR3 sequence is 15 residues long. Germline loops: CDR1 PRHDT, CDR2 FYEKMQ (reference sequence). V was pared by 2 bases and J by 2 bases, with 10 bases between. CDR3 region: CASSLRSGPYNEQFF. CDR3 in DNA: TGTGCCAGCAGCTTAAGGAGCGGGCCCTACAATGAGCAGTTCTTC. The entire variable domain, with the rest obtained from reference TRBV13 and TRBJ2-1, is as follows: AAGVIQSPRHLIKEKRETATLKCYPIPRHDTVYWYQQGPGQDPQFLISFYEKMQSDKGSIPDRFSAQQFSDYHSELNMSSLELGDSALYFCASSLRSGPYNEQFFGPGTRLTVL.

A single count supports this clone. The gene calls are TRBV15 and TRBJ1-1, with TRBD1 matching over 8 bases. Germline V gives CDR1 LNHNV, CDR2 YYDKDF (reference sequence). The length of the CDR3 is 14 residues. The V segment lost 5 bases and the J segment 4 bases; nucleotides outside the gene matches: 6. CDR3 coding DNA: TGTGCCACCAGCCGGGACAGGCTGGGCACTGAAGCTTTCTTT. As protein: CATSRDRLGTEAFF.

The chain joins TRBV7-2 to TRBJ1-1, with no clear D. Trimming stripped 5 bases from V and 6 bases from J, with 16 bases between. The CDR3 is 14 amino acids. Germline values: CDR1 SGHTA, CDR2 FQGNSA. The CDR3 loop is CASSRPPGGSEAFF. CDR3 bases: TGTGCCAGCAGCCGACCCCCTGGCGGGTCTGAAGCTTTCTTT.

J is TRBJ1-4 and V is TRBV7-9, with D unresolved. V lost 4 bases to trimming and J lost 7 bases, with 22 bases between them. The CDR3 spans 17 residues. Germline CDR1 reads SEHNR; CDR2 reads FQNEAQ (reference sequence). The CDR3 sequence: CASSSDTKKQTGEKLFF. As DNA, the CDR3 is TGTGCCAGCAGCTCCGACACTAAAAAACAAACGGGTGAAAAACTGTTTTTT.

The rearrangement joins TRBV28 to TRBJ2-6; no reliable D call. This CDR3 has 18 amino acids. Germline assignment: CDR1 MDHEN and CDR2 SYDVKM. V lost 1 base and J lost 0, with 13 bases in between. The CDR3 coding sequence is TGTGCCAGCAGTTTATCGCTGGGGATTGCCTCTGGGGCCAACGTCCTGACTTTC. It yields the protein CASSLSLGIASGANVLTF. Supplemented by reference TRBV28 and TRBJ2-6, the full variable domain reads DVKVTQSSRYLVKRTGEKVFLECVQDMDHENMFWYRQDPGLGLRLIYFSYDVKMKEKGDIPEGYSVSREKKERFSLILESASTNQTSMYLCASSLSLGIASGANVLTFGAGSRLTVL.

The rearrangement uses TRBV23-1 and TRBJ2-7; D tentatively fits TRBD1 or TRBD2 (6 bases each). TRBV23-1 is filed as an ORF, its function uncertain. The CDR3 runs 13 residues. V lost 4 bases and J 2 bases, leaving 9 bases between the germline ends. The CDR3 nucleotides read TGCGCCAGCAGTCCCGGGGGCCCCTACGAGCAGTACTTC. It specifies CASSPGGPYEQYF.

J is TRBJ1-5 and V is TRBV19; the match to TRBD1 covers 8 bases. Germline trimming cut 3 bases from V and 10 bases from J; bases unmatched to any gene: 8. In germline, CDR1 is LNHDA, CDR2 SQIVND (reference sequence). This CDR3 contains 14 residues. CDR3 in DNA: TGTGCCAGTAGTATCCGACAGGGGAGTGAACCCCAGCATTTT. Translated, it gives CASSIRQGSEPQHF.

The chain uses TRBV6-5 and TRBJ2-7; D may be TRBD1 (5 bases). Trimming took 3 bases from V and 1 from J, leaving 7 bases between them. This CDR3 spans 13 amino acids. Per germline, CDR1 MNHEY and CDR2 SVGAGI. The CDR3 bases are TGTGCCAGCAGTTATTCAGGGTCCTACGAGCAGTACTTC. Encoded protein: CASSYSGSYEQYF.

The chain combines TRBV29-1 with TRBJ2-1, with D hard to call. The V end was cut by 8 bases, the J end by 2 bases, with 13 bases between. The germline CDR1 and CDR2 sequences are SQVTM and ANQGSEA. The CDR3 loop spans 13 amino acids. The CDR3 loop reads CSSTPSPYNEQFF. CDR3 nucleotides: TGCAGCAGCACCCCTTCCCCCTACAATGAGCAGTTCTTC.

The rearrangement links TRBV18 to TRBJ1-3, with D unclear. Germline V gives CDR1 KGHSH, CDR2 LQKENI. The CDR3 runs 14 residues. The V and J ends lost 5 bases and 0 bases respectively, with 8 bases between them. In nucleotides, the CDR3 is TGTGCCAGCTCATCGGGGAGCTCTGGAAACACCATATATTTT. The encoded protein is CASSSGSSGNTIYF.

The chain is built from TRBV19 and TRBJ1-1, with D unclear. This CDR3 region has 14 residues. Looked up from germline, CDR1 is LNHDA and CDR2 is SQIVND (reference sequence). The ends were cut back, 5 bases at V and 1 base at J, with 11 bases in the middle. The CDR3 reads CASSRYRKNTEAFF. The CDR3 DNA sequence: TGTGCCAGTAGTCGTTACCGGAAGAACACTGAAGCTTTCTTT.

The rearrangement uses TRBV19 and TRBJ1-1, with 9 bases that match TRBD1. J was trimmed by 4 bases and V by 5 bases; bases with no gene match: 2. Germline V gives CDR1 LNHDA, CDR2 SQIVND (reference sequence). This CDR3 contains 13 residues. The CDR3 bases are TGTGCCAGTAGTCGGACAGGGGCCACTGAAGCTTTCTTT. It encodes CASSRTGATEAFF.